This T cell receptor beta chain was sequenced in a study of blood T cell repertoires in COVID-19. The method was immunoSEQ multiplex PCR; TCRdb's version includes in-frame clones alone and lacks a portion of them. The profile covers 250,000 or so clones, with nearly 90% appearing a single time and about 2.1% taken by the ten largest. Trimming cost V 3 bases and J 9 bases, with 18 bases left between them. The length of the CDR3 is 14 residues. Germline values: CDR1 SNHLY, CDR2 FYNNEI. The J gene is TRBJ2-7, the V gene TRBV2; D may be TRBD1 (5 bases). The receptor was derived from a woman in her sixties or seventies with COVID-19, enrolled during active disease. Sequencing was carried out using peripheral blood. CDR3 in amino acids: CASSDGRVASVQYF. CDR3 coding DNA: TGTGCCAGCAGTGATGGCAGGGTGGCATCTGTGCAGTACTTC.